The 29 T cell receptor beta chains below come from one sample, sequenced in a study of PD-L1 blockade in urothelial cancer. As to time point: peripheral blood 6 weeks after treatment start. Method: immunoSEQ multiplex PCR; TCRdb's copy keeps in-frame clones and lacks some. This table has 40,000 to 45,000 clones, 83% appearing once. Sequenced here: PBMCs, sampled around atezolizumab (anti-PD-L1) treatment. These receptors originate from a man in his sixties with urothelial cancer.

The chain employs TRBV4-1 and TRBJ1-4; D not certain. The length of the CDR3 is 18 residues. The V gene's germline CDR1 is MGHRA and CDR2 YSYEKL. V was trimmed by 3 bases and J by 0 bases, leaving 17 bases between them. DNA of the CDR3: TGCGCCAGCAGCCAGCCCCGTACGGGGTTTGCAACTAATGAAAAACTGTTTTTT. Translation: CASSQPRTGFATNEKLFF.

The chain links TRBV10-3 to TRBJ2-2, with a weak D call TRBD2 (7 bases). V gave up 10 bases and J gave up 5 bases, with 20 bases separating them. CDR1 is ENHRY, CDR2 SYGVKD, per germline. The CDR3 totals 15 residues. As DNA, the CDR3 is TGTGCCACAGGGTCGGGGAGGGGGAAAACCGGGGAGCTGTTTTTT. It codes for CATGSGRGKTGELFF.

CDR3: CASRATGAPLDEQFF. In DNA, the CDR3 is TGTGCCAGCAGAGCTACAGGGGCCCCCCTTGATGAGCAGTTCTTC. The rearrangement joins TRBV9 to TRBJ2-1, with 7 bases matching TRBD1. V shed 5 bases and J 8 bases; nucleotides not matched to a gene: 13. In germline, CDR1 is SGDLS, CDR2 YYNGEE. The CDR3 extends over 15 amino acids.

The chain combines TRBV2 with TRBJ2-5; the match to TRBD2 covers 9 bases. CDR3 length equals 16 residues. The J segment lost 1 base and the V segment lost 4 bases, leaving 7 bases of the junction unmatched. Germline V gives CDR1 SNHLY, CDR2 FYNNEI. In DNA, the CDR3 is TGTGCCAGCAGTGGAGTTAGCGGGGGATTCCAAGAGACCCAGTACTTC. Its translation is CASSGVSGGFQETQYF.

The J gene is TRBJ2-7, the V gene TRBV5-1; no reliable D call. Trimming removed 1 base from V and 6 bases from J, with 20 bases in between. This CDR3 is built from 16 residues. The germline V gene has CDR1 SGHRS and CDR2 YFSETQ. CDR3 sequence reads: CASSLYPPRPSREQYF. The CDR3 DNA follows: TGCGCCAGCAGCTTGTACCCACCAAGGCCTAGTCGCGAGCAGTACTTC.

The chain combines TRBV9 with TRBJ2-7; a possible D gene is TRBD2 (7 bases). Germline CDR1 and CDR2: SGDLS and YYNGEE. CDR3 length: 15 amino acids. V was cut by 4 bases and J by 2 bases, with 16 bases left in between. The CDR3 sequence is CASSPEGGQAYEQYF. CDR3 DNA: TGTGCCAGCAGCCCGGAGGGGGGGCAGGCCTACGAGCAGTACTTC.

This chain connects TRBV7-2 to TRBJ1-5; 7 bases match TRBD1. From germline, CDR1 is SGHTA and CDR2 FQGNSA. The CDR3 runs 14 residues. V shed 5 bases and J 9 bases; nucleotides not matched to a gene: 10. CDR3 in DNA: TGTGCCAGCAGCCGGGACAGCCTGGAATGGCCCCAGCATTTT. Its translation is CASSRDSLEWPQHF.

The chain couples TRBV27 to TRBJ2-3; TRBD1 matches 9 bases. CDR3 length equals 18 residues. Germline CDR1 reads MNHEY; CDR2 reads SMNVEV (reference sequence). The V gene end was trimmed by 1 base and the J gene end by 6 bases; junction bases not matched to a gene: 14. The CDR3 region has the DNA TGTGCCAGCAGTTTATTGCGACAGGGGGGCATGGTCTCGGATACGCAGTATTTT. Residues: CASSLLRQGGMVSDTQYF.

The rearrangement joins TRBV6-1 to TRBJ1-6, with D possibly matching TRBD1 (6 bases). Germline CDR1 reads MNHNS; CDR2 reads SASEGT. Trimming took off 9 bases at V and 9 bases at J, with 18 bases between the two ends. The length of the CDR3 is 14 residues. CDR3 residues: CASAVTGIGSPLHF. The DNA for the CDR3 is TGTGCCAGTGCCGTTACAGGGATCGGTTCACCCCTCCACTTT.

This chain uses TRBV2 with TRBJ1-1; the match to TRBD1 covers 9 bases. The V gene's germline CDR1 is SNHLY and CDR2 FYNNEI. V lost 6 bases and J lost 3; bases outside the gene matches: 5. This CDR3 region has 14 residues. The CDR3 DNA follows: TGTGCCAGCAGCGCGGACAGGGGCGACACTGAAGCTTTCTTT. Amino acid sequence: CASSADRGDTEAFF.

The chain combines TRBV28 with TRBJ2-5; 9 bases line up with TRBD2. This CDR3 comprises 16 residues. J gave up 1 base and V 4 bases, and 7 bases lay outside the gene matches. Germline CDR1 reads MDHEN; CDR2 reads SYDVKM. CDR3 nucleotides: TGTGCCAGCAGTTCCCTAGCGGGGTCCCTCCAAGAGACCCAGTACTTC. Translating gives CASSSLAGSLQETQYF.

The rearrangement joins TRBV15 to TRBJ2-1, with D unresolved. The CDR3 is 14 residues long. The germline V gene has CDR1 LNHNV and CDR2 YYDKDF (reference sequence). The V end lost 5 bases, the J end lost 0 bases, and 8 bases lay between the germline ends. The CDR3 DNA reads as TGTGCCACCAGCCCCTTGAGCTCCTACAATGAGCAGTTCTTC. Its protein product is CATSPLSSYNEQFF.

The chain employs TRBV19 and TRBJ1-2; D perhaps matches TRBD1 (6 bases). CDR3 length: 15 amino acids. V lost 4 bases and J 1 base, leaving 13 bases between the germline ends. Germline lookup yields CDR1 LNHDA and CDR2 SQIVND (reference sequence). The CDR3 here is CASSSPRTDNYGYTF. CDR3 DNA sequence: TGTGCCAGTAGTAGCCCGCGGACAGATAACTATGGCTACACCTTC.

This clone has a handful of counts. The genes are TRBV6-5 and TRBJ1-2, with D possibly matching TRBD1 (6 bases). The CDR3 has 14 residues. Germline loops: CDR1 MNHEY, CDR2 SVGAGI. The V gene lost 1 base and the J gene lost 7 bases, with 13 bases spanning the gap. CDR3: CASSYLGQIPGYTF. For the CDR3, the DNA is TGTGCCAGCAGTTACTTAGGACAGATCCCTGGCTACACCTTC.

J is TRBJ1-6 and V is TRBV4-1, with TRBD1 matching 8 bases. CDR3 length equals 16 residues. CDR1 is MGHRA, CDR2 YSYEKL, per germline. J gave up 6 bases and V 4 bases, and 8 bases lay outside the gene matches. CDR3 sequence: CASSPNDRGFNSPLHF. As DNA, the CDR3 is TGCGCCAGCAGCCCCAACGACAGGGGATTTAATTCACCCCTCCACTTT.

This clone is a singleton in its sample. J is TRBJ2-5 and V is TRBV6-5; possibly TRBD2 for D (6 bases). The ends were cut back, 2 bases at V and 2 bases at J, with 12 bases in the middle. CDR1 is MNHEY, CDR2 SVGAGI, per germline. The CDR3 is 15 amino acids. CDR3 in amino acids: CASSYGGLLQETQYF. The CDR3 nucleotides read TGTGCCAGCAGTTACGGAGGGCTACTACAAGAGACCCAGTACTTC.

This chain links TRBV7-8 with TRBJ1-4, with 7 bases that match TRBD1. The trim removed 5 bases at V and 8 bases at J, leaving 8 bases unmatched. This CDR3 contains 14 residues. CDR1 and CDR2 from the germline V gene are SGHVS and FQNEAQ. The CDR3 loop is CASSPDRVQEKLFF. In DNA form, the CDR3 reads TGTGCCAGCAGCCCAGACAGGGTACAGGAAAAACTGTTTTTT. The full variable domain, its missing parts supplied by reference TRBV7-8 and TRBJ1-4, is GAGVSQSPRYKVAKRGQDVALRCDPISGHVSLFWYQQALGQGPEFLTYFQNEAQLDKSGLPSDRFFAERPEGSVSTLKIQRTQQEDSAVYLCASSPDRVQEKLFFGSGTQLSVL.

V usage is TRBV28 and J usage is TRBJ2-3; TRBD2 aligns across 12 bases. Germline V lookup: CDR1 MDHEN, CDR2 SYDVKM. This CDR3 is 16 amino acids long. V was pared by 4 bases and J by 4 bases, with 6 bases of the junction left unmatched. CDR3: CASSSGLAGRADTQYF. Written as DNA, the CDR3 is TGTGCCAGCAGTTCCGGACTAGCGGGGAGGGCAGATACGCAGTATTTT.

The rearrangement joins TRBV30 to TRBJ2-7; D may be TRBD1 (5 bases). CDR3 length: 15 residues. V was trimmed by 1 base and J by 7 bases, leaving 20 bases between them. The germline CDR1 and CDR2 sequences are GTSNPN and SVGIG (reference sequence). Written as DNA, the CDR3 is TGTGCCTGGAGTGGGGTCCCAGGGCCTGTGGGGGAGCAGTACTTC. This codes for CAWSGVPGPVGEQYF.

The chain links TRBV15 to TRBJ2-3; 9 bases match TRBD1. Germline CDR1 and CDR2: LNHNV and YYDKDF (reference sequence). V dropped 5 bases and J dropped 5; count of bases not matched to a gene: 8. CDR3 length equals 15 residues. This chain's CDR3 is CATSRDRGDLDTQYF. The CDR3 DNA is TGTGCCACCAGCCGTGACAGGGGGGATCTAGATACGCAGTATTTT.

This chain links TRBV6-1 with TRBJ2-7; tentative D call: TRBD1 (6 bases). V gave up 6 bases and J gave up 3 bases, with 18 bases separating them. The CDR3 contains 15 residues. CDR1 is MNHNS, CDR2 SASEGT, per germline. The CDR3 region has the DNA TGTGCCAGCAGGGGGGAAGAGACAGGCGTCTACGAGCAGTACTTC. Translated: CASRGEETGVYEQYF.

V and J are TRBV2 and TRBJ1-6, with D possibly matching TRBD1 (5 bases). Germline CDR1 is SNHLY and CDR2 is FYNNEI. The CDR3 has 15 residues. V was cut by 6 bases and J by 8 bases, with 17 bases left in between. CDR3 region: CASRVGGGWHSPLHF. CDR3 DNA: TGTGCCAGCAGGGTGGGCGGGGGATGGCATTCACCCCTCCACTTT.

The chain carries TRBV7-6 and TRBJ2-2, with TRBD2 matching 11 bases. From germline, CDR1 is SGHVS and CDR2 FNYEAQ. With 5 bases clipped from V and 3 bases from J, the junction kept 5 bases outside the gene matches. This CDR3 region has 16 residues. The CDR3 nucleotides are TGTGCCAGCAGCATTAGCGGGGGGGCCCACACCGGGGAGCTGTTTTTT. Its translation is CASSISGGAHTGELFF.

The chain links TRBV10-3 to TRBJ1-1; the match to TRBD1 covers 9 bases. CDR3 length equals 15 residues. Trimming removed 6 bases from V and 3 bases from J; junction bases left unmatched: 8. Per the germline V gene, CDR1 is ENHRY and CDR2 is SYGVKD. Here the CDR3 DNA reads TGTGCCATCAGACAGGGGGCTTACGAGGACACTGAAGCTTTCTTT. This codes for CAIRQGAYEDTEAFF.

The CDR3 sequence: CASSEAGRDNEKLFF. The CDR3 DNA follows: TGTGCCAGCAGTGAGGCCGGCCGGGATAATGAAAAACTGTTTTTT. The V call is TRBV2, the J call TRBJ1-4, with D uncertain. The CDR3 is 15 amino acids. CDR1 is SNHLY and CDR2 is FYNNEI in the germline V gene. V lost 3 bases, J lost 4 bases, and 12 bases lay in between.

The genes are TRBV7-8 and TRBJ2-7; D is uncertain. This CDR3 is 13 amino acids long. Germline values: CDR1 SGHVS, CDR2 FQNEAQ. The V end lost 2 bases, the J end lost 0 bases, and 5 bases lay between the germline ends. Here the CDR3 DNA reads TGTGCCAGCAGCTTACAGGCCTCCTACGAGCAGTACTTC. The encoded protein is CASSLQASYEQYF.

The rearrangement uses TRBV5-1 and TRBJ2-2; 7 nucleotides agree with TRBD1. Per the germline V gene, CDR1 is SGHRS and CDR2 is YFSETQ. CDR3 length equals 15 residues. V lost 4 bases to trimming and J lost 7 bases; unmatched junction nucleotides: 10. CDR3 bases: TGCGCCAGCAGCAGTCGGACAGGACCTGGCGGGGAGCTGTTTTTT. The encoded protein is CASSSRTGPGGELFF.

The rearrangement joins TRBV4-1 to TRBJ1-1; D is uncertain. The V gene lost 3 bases and the J gene lost 7 bases, with 15 bases spanning the gap. Germline CDR1 MGHRA, CDR2 YSYEKL. The CDR3 contains 14 residues. CDR3 coding DNA: TGCGCCAGCAGCCAGGGCCAGGTTGGGTTTGAAGCTTTCTTT. Protein: CASSQGQVGFEAFF.

The chain links TRBV2 to TRBJ2-5, with D maybe TRBD2 (5 bases). Germline V lookup: CDR1 SNHLY, CDR2 FYNNEI. The CDR3 totals 15 residues. V was trimmed by 4 bases and J by 4 bases, leaving 16 bases between them. The CDR3 coding sequence is TGTGCCAGCAGTGGCGGGTTTTCCGCCCCAGAGACCCAGTACTTC. This codes for CASSGGFSAPETQYF.